These T cell receptor beta chains were read from a single sample in a study of Ad26.COV2.S vaccination and SARS-CoV-2 variants. Some clones are missing from TCRdb's copy, which holds only in-frame ones; the method was immunoSEQ multiplex PCR. The sample comprises 400,000 or so clones, about 88% of which are singletons, and under 3.5% rests with the top ten. Source: peripheral blood, taken in a trial of Ad26.COV2.S vaccine versus placebo. The receptors originated from a person between 18 and 65 years old who received the Ad26.COV2.S COVID-19 vaccine or a placebo. Both conserved end residues are part of each CDR3. The order of the fields is V gene, D gene, J gene, clone size, CDR3 DNA, CDR3 protein. D genes are given only for firm matches. Expanded clones get a size class; other rows say once, few or many, or leave the size out.

TRBV18,-,TRBJ2-1,-,TGTGCCAGCTCACCAGTCTTTTCAGGGGGGGACAATGAGCAGTTCTTC,CASSPVFSGGDNEQFF
TRBV27,-,TRBJ1-3,-,TGTGCCAGCAGTCTTAGACCTGGAAACACCATATATTTT,CASSLRPGNTIYF
TRBV6-5,-,TRBJ2-7,-,TGTGCCAGCAGTCCCTCAGCGGGTTACGAGCAGTACTTC,CASSPSAGYEQYF
TRBV18,-,TRBJ1-5,-,TGTGCCAGCTCACCCGGGCGGGGAAGCAATCAGCCCCAGCATTTT,CASSPGRGSNQPQHF
TRBV7-9,-,TRBJ1-5,-,TGTGCCAGCAGCTTAGATGGTGATCCTAATCAGCCCCAGCATTTT,CASSLDGDPNQPQHF
TRBV7-2,TRBD1,TRBJ1-2,-,TGTGCCAGCAGCCTTGTGACAGGGGGTACCAACTATGGCTACACCTTC,CASSLVTGGTNYGYTF
TRBV5-4,TRBD1,TRBJ1-6,-,TGTGCCAGCAGCGTACTGGACAGGATAAATTCACCCCTCCACTTT,CASSVLDRINSPLHF
TRBV7-8,-,TRBJ1-2,-,TGTGCCAGCAGCTTAGCGGTTGGCTGGGGGGGAAGGGGCTACACCTTC,CASSLAVGWGGRGYTF
TRBV5-1,-,TRBJ2-1,-,TGCGCCAGTCAGCGCTCCCTCTCCTACAATGAGCAGTTCTTC,CASQRSLSYNEQFF
TRBV6-6,-,TRBJ2-5,-,TGTGCCAGCAGTTACTCGGTAGACGAGACCCAGTACTTC,CASSYSVDETQYF
TRBV7-2,TRBD1,TRBJ2-3,-,TGTGCCAGCAGCTGGGGACAGCTCCAAACCACAGATACGCAGTATTTT,CASSWGQLQTTDTQYF
TRBV7-2,-,TRBJ1-5,-,TGTGCCAGCACCTTAGGGGCGAGTAGCAATCAGCCCCAGCATTTT,CASTLGASSNQPQHF
TRBV10-3,-,TRBJ1-2,few,TGTGCCATCGCGCCATCCGGACCCCTCGATGGCTACACCTTC,CAIAPSGPLDGYTF
TRBV19,-,TRBJ2-3,-,TGTGCCAGTAGTATAGTTGGGAGTAGCACAGATACGCAGTATTTT,CASSIVGSSTDTQYF
TRBV27,-,TRBJ2-2,-,TGTGCCAGCAGGGCAGTGACCGGGGAGCTGTTTTTT,CASRAVTGELFF
TRBV7-2,TRBD1,TRBJ1-1,-,TGTGCCAGCAGCTTAGCGAGGGGGCTAAGGGACACTGAAGCTTTCTTT,CASSLARGLRDTEAFF
TRBV19,-,TRBJ1-5,few,TGTGCCAGTAGTCTACGGGCAGGGGGCAATCAGCCCCAGCATTTT,CASSLRAGGNQPQHF
TRBV18,-,TRBJ2-7,few,TGTGCCAGCTCGTCGACGTGGACGGGTTCCTCCTACGAGCAGTACTTC,CASSSTWTGSSYEQYF
TRBV20-1,-,TRBJ2-1,-,TGCAGTGCTAGTTCCGGGGCGAGCTCCTACAATGAGCAGTTCTTC,CSASSGASSYNEQFF
TRBV19,TRBD1,TRBJ1-5,-,TGTGCCAGTAGTACCCCCCTTGACAGGGAGGTAAGGCAGCCCCAGCATTTT,CASSTPLDREVRQPQHF
TRBV5-1,-,TRBJ2-7,-,TGCGCCAGCAGCTTGTTGCAGGGCCCTATCTACGAGCAGTACTTC,CASSLLQGPIYEQYF
TRBV4-1,-,TRBJ2-7,once,TGCGCCAGCAGCCAAGGTCGACCTCTAGGGGTAGACGAGCAGTACTTC,CASSQGRPLGVDEQYF
TRBV11-3,-,TRBJ2-1,-,TGTGCCAGCAGCTTAGGGTGGGGGGGCCCCAATGAGCAGTTCTTC,CASSLGWGGPNEQFF
TRBV27,TRBD2,TRBJ2-7,-,TGTGCCAGCAGTATCGCTAGCGGCGACTCCTACGAGCAGTACTTC,CASSIASGDSYEQYF
TRBV19,-,TRBJ1-1,once,TGTGCCAGTAGTATTGCCGGGTTGAACACTGAAGCTTTCTTT,CASSIAGLNTEAFF
TRBV5-1,-,TRBJ1-3,-,TGCGCCAGCAGGCAGCTCTCTGGAAACACCATATATTTT,CASRQLSGNTIYF
TRBV7-9,-,TRBJ1-6,-,TGTGCCAGCAGCTTAGTTAGTACAGGGACTAATTCACCCCTCCACTTT,CASSLVSTGTNSPLHF
TRBV5-1,-,TRBJ2-6,-,TGCGCCAGCAGCTTGGAGGCAGGGGTCCCTGGGGCCAACGTCCTGACTTTC,CASSLEAGVPGANVLTF
TRBV10-3,TRBD1,TRBJ1-5,-,TGTGCCATCAGCCCCGAGAGGGGGCAGGGGTCTCAGCCCCAGCATTTT,CAISPERGQGSQPQHF
TRBV6-6,TRBD1,TRBJ1-5,-,TGTGCCAGCAGCCACCTCCGGGACAGGAATCAGCCCCAGCATTTT,CASSHLRDRNQPQHF
TRBV6-5,-,TRBJ2-3,-,TGTGCCAGCAGTAATCCAGATACGCAGTATTTT,CASSNPDTQYF